Shown below are 17 T cell receptor beta chains from a single sample sequenced in a study of shared clonotypes between healthy human individuals. The data were produced by immunoSEQ multiplex PCR, yet TCRdb's version contains in-frame clones alone and is incomplete. The sample holds approximately 1.5 million clones, 95% to 99% seen once. The sample was naive CD4+ T cells sorted from blood. Subset noted: CD45RA+ positively selected. These receptors all come from a man aged 30 to 45 in good health.

This clone was seen a few times. V usage is TRBV28 and J usage is TRBJ2-7, with D possibly matching TRBD2 (6 bases). The CDR3 length is 16 residues. The V end lost 1 base, the J end lost 2 bases, and 15 bases lay between the germline ends. CDR1 MDHEN and CDR2 SYDVKM come from the germline V gene. CDR3 DNA: TGTGCCAGCAGTTTATACATTGCGGGGCTTACCTACGAGCAGTACTTC. It translates to CASSLYIAGLTYEQYF.

V and J are TRBV19 and TRBJ1-5; no clear D. V dropped 1 base and J dropped 6 bases, with 13 bases sitting between them. Germline CDR1 is LNHDA and CDR2 is SQIVND (reference sequence). CDR3 size: 15 residues. CDR3 sequence reads: CASSIAADVGQPQHF. DNA of the CDR3: TGTGCCAGTAGTATAGCGGCGGATGTAGGTCAGCCCCAGCATTTT.

The V gene is TRBV6-1, the J gene TRBJ2-7; TRBD2 matches at 9 bases. The CDR3 covers 15 residues. CDR1 is MNHNS and CDR2 is SASEGT in the germline V gene. J gave up 1 base and V 5 bases, and 6 bases lay outside the gene matches. The CDR3 loop is CASSTLAGSSYEQYF. In nucleotides, the CDR3 is TGTGCCAGCAGTACCCTAGCGGGAAGTTCCTACGAGCAGTACTTC.

The chain couples TRBV27 to TRBJ1-1, with D perhaps matching TRBD1 (5 bases). CDR3 size: 12 residues. V was shortened by 6 bases and J by 0 bases, with 5 bases between the two germline ends. From germline, CDR1 is MNHEY and CDR2 SMNVEV (reference sequence). This CDR3 reads CASRGLNTEAFF. In nucleotides, the CDR3 is TGTGCCAGCAGGGGGCTGAACACTGAAGCTTTCTTT.

A remark on this clone: This same CDR3 is encoded by further DNA sequences in the sample. V usage is TRBV7-2 and J usage is TRBJ1-5; TRBD1 aligns across 8 bases. With V trimmed by 1 base and J by 3 bases, 2 bases remained unmatched. CDR1 and CDR2 (germline): SGHTA, FQGNSA. The CDR3 is 15 residues long. CDR3 protein: CASSLDRGSNQPQHF. CDR3 nucleotides: TGTGCCAGCAGCTTAGACAGGGGGTCCAATCAGCCCCAGCATTTT.

This chain connects TRBV6-1 to TRBJ1-5; TRBD1 agrees at 8 bases. This CDR3 region has 15 residues. The V gene end was trimmed by 2 bases and the J gene end by 9 bases; junction bases not matched to a gene: 9. From germline, CDR1 is MNHNS and CDR2 SASEGT. In DNA form, the CDR3 reads TGTGCCAGCAGTGAATCCGGACAGGGAATTTTGCCCCAGCATTTT. It codes for CASSESGQGILPQHF.

This chain uses TRBV27 with TRBJ1-4, with a tentative D call TRBD1 (5 bases). Trimming stripped 5 bases from V and 0 bases from J, with 19 bases between. From germline, CDR1 is MNHEY and CDR2 SMNVEV (reference sequence). The CDR3 consists of 18 residues. The CDR3 sequence: CASSRGGGGHATNEKLFF. The CDR3 DNA follows: TGTGCCAGCAGTCGTGGCGGGGGAGGCCATGCAACTAATGAAAAACTGTTTTTT.

This rearrangement joins TRBV25-1 to TRBJ2-7, with D perhaps TRBD2 (5 bases). This CDR3 spans 16 amino acids. Looked up from germline, CDR1 is MGHDK and CDR2 is SYGVNS. Trimming pared 4 bases from V and 1 base from J, leaving 17 bases between. The CDR3 is CASSGYGTGSSYEQYF. CDR3 in DNA: TGTGCCAGCAGTGGCTATGGAACGGGGTCATCCTACGAGCAGTACTTC.

As DNA, the CDR3 is TGCGCCAGCAGCCAAGACCTACAGGACGAGCAGTACTTC. This encodes CASSQDLQDEQYF. This chain links TRBV4-3 with TRBJ2-7; D might be TRBD1 (5 bases). CDR1 is LGHNA and CDR2 is YSLEER in the germline V gene. The V and J ends lost 0 bases and 5 bases respectively, with 8 bases between them. The CDR3 has 13 amino acids.

The rearrangement links TRBV13 to TRBJ2-3; D may match TRBD1 or TRBD2 (5 bases each). The CDR3 contains 14 residues. CDR1 is PRHDT and CDR2 is FYEKMQ in the germline V gene (reference sequence). V was clipped by 1 base and J by 10 bases, with 15 bases between them. CDR3 residues: CASSLAGPTLAQYF. The CDR3 nucleotides are TGTGCCAGCAGCTTAGCGGGACCCACTCTAGCGCAGTATTTT.

The chain is built from TRBV6-1 and TRBJ2-5; 13 bases align to TRBD2. V gave up 7 bases and J gave up 5 bases; unmatched junction bases: 1. Germline V lookup: CDR1 MNHNS, CDR2 SASEGT. The CDR3 has 13 amino acids. In DNA form, the CDR3 reads TGTGCCAGCACGACTAGCGGGAGGGAGACCCAGTACTTC. Translation: CASTTSGRETQYF.

The V call is TRBV18, the J call TRBJ2-5; D is perhaps TRBD2 (6 bases). Looked up from germline, CDR1 is KGHSH and CDR2 is LQKENI. With 1 base removed from V and 3 bases from J, the gap between germline ends came to 18 bases. The length of the CDR3 is 17 residues. The CDR3 region is CASSPRVKLSGKETQYF. The CDR3 DNA is TGTGCCAGCTCACCACGGGTAAAGCTTAGCGGTAAAGAGACCCAGTACTTC.

This chain joins TRBV19 and TRBJ1-5; 7 positions agree with TRBD1. In germline, CDR1 is LNHDA, CDR2 SQIVND (reference sequence). The CDR3 runs 14 residues. J lost 9 bases, V lost 3 bases, and 8 bases had no gene match. The CDR3 DNA reads TGTGCCAGTAGTATCCCAGGGGGAGGTCGGCCCCAGCATTTT. It is translated as CASSIPGGGRPQHF. Together with reference TRBV19 and TRBJ1-5, the CDR3 gives the full variable domain: DGGITQSPKYLFRKEGQNVTLSCEQNLNHDAMYWYRQDPGQGLRLIYYSQIVNDFQKGDIAEGYSVSREKKESFPLTVTSAQKNPTAFYLCASSIPGGGRPQHFGDGTRLSIL.

The chain uses TRBV28 and TRBJ2-6; D is unclear. The ends were cut back, 5 bases at V and 4 bases at J, with 24 bases in the middle. The germline V gene has CDR1 MDHEN and CDR2 SYDVKM. The CDR3 totals 19 residues. The CDR3 coding sequence is TGTGCCAGCAGTCCCCGACGATCCCAACCTTCATGGGGGGCCAACGTCCTGACTTTC. Protein: CASSPRRSQPSWGANVLTF.

The CDR3 DNA sequence: TGTGCCAGCTCACCAAACCAGGGTGGGAATGAGCAGTTCTTC. Translated: CASSPNQGGNEQFF. V usage is TRBV18 and J usage is TRBJ2-1; possibly TRBD1 for D (5 bases). V was shortened by 2 bases and J by 7 bases, with 12 bases between the two germline ends. Germline V gives CDR1 KGHSH, CDR2 LQKENI. The CDR3 contains 14 residues.

On this clone itself: The same CDR3 is also encoded by other DNA sequences in this sample. The chain couples TRBV28 to TRBJ1-5; D is unresolved. Germline CDR1 is MDHEN and CDR2 is SYDVKM. This CDR3 is built from 12 residues. V was pared by 6 bases and J by 6 bases, with 9 bases between. The CDR3 loop reads CASSFSVQPQHF. The CDR3 nucleotides are TGTGCCAGCAGCTTCAGTGTTCAGCCCCAGCATTTT.

The rearrangement links TRBV28 to TRBJ2-3, with no clear D. Trimming cost V 3 bases and J 7 bases, with 8 bases left between them. The germline gives CDR1 MDHEN, CDR2 SYDVKM. This CDR3 contains 12 residues. The chain's CDR3 is CASSFSVNTQYF. Here the CDR3 DNA reads TGTGCCAGCAGTTTTAGTGTAAATACGCAGTATTTT.